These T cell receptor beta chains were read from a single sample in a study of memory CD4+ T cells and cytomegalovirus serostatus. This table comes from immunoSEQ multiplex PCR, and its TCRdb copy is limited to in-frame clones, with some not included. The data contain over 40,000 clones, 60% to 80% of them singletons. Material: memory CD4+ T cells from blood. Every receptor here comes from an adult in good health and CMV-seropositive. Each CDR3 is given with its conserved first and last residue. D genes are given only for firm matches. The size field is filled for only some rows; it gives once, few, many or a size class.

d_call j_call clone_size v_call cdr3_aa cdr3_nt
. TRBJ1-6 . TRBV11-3 CASSSRGGPLHF TGTGCCAGCAGCAGCCGTGGGGGACCCCTCCACTTT
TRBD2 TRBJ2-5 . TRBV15 CAADGGGYQETQYF TGTGCCGCAGACGGGGGGGGGTACCAAGAGACCCAGTACTTC
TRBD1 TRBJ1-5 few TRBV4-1 CASSQYGTGGDQPQHF TGCGCCAGCAGCCAATACGGGACAGGGGGGGATCAGCCCCAGCATTTT
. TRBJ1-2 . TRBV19 CASSISRAEGGGYTF TGTGCCAGTAGTATCTCAAGGGCCGAGGGAGGTGGCTACACCTTC
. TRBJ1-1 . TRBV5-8 CASSFTDTSGNTEAFF TGTGCCAGCAGCTTCACAGACACCTCAGGAAACACTGAAGCTTTCTTT
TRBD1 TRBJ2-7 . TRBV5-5 CASSPSRTGSYEQYF TGTGCCAGCAGCCCATCCCGGACAGGCTCCTACGAGCAGTACTTC
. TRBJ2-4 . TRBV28 CASSLARAGMSKNIQYF TGTGCCAGCAGTTTAGCTCGTGCAGGGATGTCCAAAAACATTCAGTACTTC
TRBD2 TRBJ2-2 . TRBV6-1 CASSEVSSGYTGELFF TGTGCCAGCAGTGAAGTATCTAGCGGGTACACCGGGGAGCTGTTTTTT
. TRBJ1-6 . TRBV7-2 CASSPLRGPSPLHF TGTGCCAGCAGCCCCCTCCGGGGACCTTCACCCCTCCACTTT
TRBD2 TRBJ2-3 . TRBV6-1 CASSEDWREADTQYF TGTGCCAGCAGTGAAGACTGGCGGGAGGCAGATACGCAGTATTTT
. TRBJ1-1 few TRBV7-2 CASSVGSNTEAFF TGTGCCAGCAGCGTAGGCTCGAACACTGAAGCTTTCTTT
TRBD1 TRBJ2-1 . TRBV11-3 CASSLDGQGNEQFF TGTGCCAGCAGCTTAGATGGACAGGGCAATGAGCAGTTCTTC
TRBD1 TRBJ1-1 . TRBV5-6 CASSRTGDEAFF TGTGCCAGCAGCAGGACAGGGGATGAAGCTTTCTTT
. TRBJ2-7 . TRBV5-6 CASNKPGTVSSYEQYF TGTGCCAGCAACAAACCGGGGACGGTGAGCTCCTACGAGCAGTACTTC